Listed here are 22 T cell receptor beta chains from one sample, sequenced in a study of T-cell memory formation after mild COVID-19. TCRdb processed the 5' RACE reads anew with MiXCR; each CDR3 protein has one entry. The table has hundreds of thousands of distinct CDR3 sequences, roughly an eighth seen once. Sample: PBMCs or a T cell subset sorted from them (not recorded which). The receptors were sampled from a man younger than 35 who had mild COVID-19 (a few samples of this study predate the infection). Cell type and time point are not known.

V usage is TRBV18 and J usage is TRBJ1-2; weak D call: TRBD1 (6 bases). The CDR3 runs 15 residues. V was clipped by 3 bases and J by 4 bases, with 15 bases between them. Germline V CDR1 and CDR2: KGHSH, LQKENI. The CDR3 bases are TGTGCCAGCTCACCCTACAGGGAATTCGGCTATGGCTACACCTTC. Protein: CASSPYREFGYGYTF.

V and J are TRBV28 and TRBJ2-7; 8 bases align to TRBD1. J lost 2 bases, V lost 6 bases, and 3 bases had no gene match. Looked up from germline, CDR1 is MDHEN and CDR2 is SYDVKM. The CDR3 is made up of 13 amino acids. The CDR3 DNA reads TGTGCCAGCAGAAGACAGGGGACCTACGAGCAGTACGTC. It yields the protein CASRRQGTYEQYV.

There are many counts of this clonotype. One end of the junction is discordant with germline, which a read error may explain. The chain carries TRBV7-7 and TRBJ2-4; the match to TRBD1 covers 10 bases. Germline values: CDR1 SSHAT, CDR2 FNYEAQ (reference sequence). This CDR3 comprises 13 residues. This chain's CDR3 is CASSFGTGDIQYF. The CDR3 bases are TGTGCTAGCAGCTTCGGGACAGGGGACATTCAGTACTTC.

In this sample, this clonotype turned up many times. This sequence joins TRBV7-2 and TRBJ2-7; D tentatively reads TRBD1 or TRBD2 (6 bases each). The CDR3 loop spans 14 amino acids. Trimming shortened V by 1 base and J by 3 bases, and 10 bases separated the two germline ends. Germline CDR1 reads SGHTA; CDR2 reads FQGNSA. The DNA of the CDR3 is TGTGCCAGCAGCTTAGACCGGGGGCACTACGAGCAGTACGTC. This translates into CASSLDRGHYEQYV.

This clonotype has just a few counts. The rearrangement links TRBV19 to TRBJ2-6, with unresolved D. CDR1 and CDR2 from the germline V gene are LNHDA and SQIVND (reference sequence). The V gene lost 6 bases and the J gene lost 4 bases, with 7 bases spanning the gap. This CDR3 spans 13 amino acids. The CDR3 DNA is TGTGCCAGTAGGGAGCCCGGGGCCAACGTCCTGACTTTC. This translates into CASREPGANVLTF.

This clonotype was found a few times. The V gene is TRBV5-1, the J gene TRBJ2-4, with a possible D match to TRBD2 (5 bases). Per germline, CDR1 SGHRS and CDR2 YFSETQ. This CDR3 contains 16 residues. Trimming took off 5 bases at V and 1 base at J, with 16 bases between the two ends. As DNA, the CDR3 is TGCGCCAGCAGTCTCTCCCGGGGATCGGCCAAAAACATTCAGTACTTC. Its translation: CASSLSRGSAKNIQYF.

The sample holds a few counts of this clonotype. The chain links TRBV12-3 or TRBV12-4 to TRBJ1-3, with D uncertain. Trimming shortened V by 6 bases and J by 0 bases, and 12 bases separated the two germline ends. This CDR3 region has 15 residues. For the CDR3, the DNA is TGTGCCAGCAGACGTCCGGGGAGCTCTGGAAACACCATATATTTT. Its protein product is CASRRPGSSGNTIYF.

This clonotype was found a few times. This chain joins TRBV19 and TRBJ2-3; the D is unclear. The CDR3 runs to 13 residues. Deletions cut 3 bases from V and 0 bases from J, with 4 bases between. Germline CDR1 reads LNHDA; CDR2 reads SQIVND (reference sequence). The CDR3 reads CASSMASTDTQYF. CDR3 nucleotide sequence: TGTGCCAGTAGTATGGCGAGCACAGATACGCAGTATTTT.

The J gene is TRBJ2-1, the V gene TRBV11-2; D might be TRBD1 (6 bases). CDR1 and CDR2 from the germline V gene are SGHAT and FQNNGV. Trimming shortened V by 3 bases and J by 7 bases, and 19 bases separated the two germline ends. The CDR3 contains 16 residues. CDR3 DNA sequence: TGTGCCAGCAGCTTCCCGCAACAGGGAAGAATGAATGAGCAGTTCTTC. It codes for CASSFPQQGRMNEQFF.

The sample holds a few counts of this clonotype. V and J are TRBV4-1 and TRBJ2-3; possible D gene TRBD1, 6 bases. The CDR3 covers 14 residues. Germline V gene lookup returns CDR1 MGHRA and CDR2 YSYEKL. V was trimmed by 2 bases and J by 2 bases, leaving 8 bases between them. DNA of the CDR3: TGCGCCAGCAGCCAATACAGGGACACAGATACGCAGTATTTT. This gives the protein CASSQYRDTDTQYF.

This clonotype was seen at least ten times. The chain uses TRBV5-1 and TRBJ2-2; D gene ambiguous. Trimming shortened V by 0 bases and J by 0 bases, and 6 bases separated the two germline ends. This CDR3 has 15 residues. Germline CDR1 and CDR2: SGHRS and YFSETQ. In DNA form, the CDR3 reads TGCGCCAGCAGCTTGGGATCGGCGAACACCGGGGAGCTGTTTTTT. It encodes CASSLGSANTGELFF. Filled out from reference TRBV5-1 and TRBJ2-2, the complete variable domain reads KAGVTQTPRYLIKTRGQQVTLSCSPISGHRSVSWYQQTPGQGLQFLFEYFSETQRNKGNFPGRFSGRQFSNSRSEMNVSTLELGDSALYLCASSLGSANTGELFFGEGSRLTVL.

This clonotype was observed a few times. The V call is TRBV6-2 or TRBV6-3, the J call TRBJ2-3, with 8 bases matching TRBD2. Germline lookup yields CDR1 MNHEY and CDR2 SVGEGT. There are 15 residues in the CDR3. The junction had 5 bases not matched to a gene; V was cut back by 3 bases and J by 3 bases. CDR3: CASSYQRGSTDTQYF. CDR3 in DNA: TGTGCCAGCAGTTATCAGCGGGGGTCAACAGATACGCAGTATTTT.

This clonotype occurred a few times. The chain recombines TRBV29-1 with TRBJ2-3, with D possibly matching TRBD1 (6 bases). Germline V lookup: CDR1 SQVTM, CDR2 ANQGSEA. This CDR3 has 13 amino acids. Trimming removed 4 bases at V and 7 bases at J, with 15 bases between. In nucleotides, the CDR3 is TGCAGCGTTGGGATAGGGGGTCGCAATACGCAGTATTTT. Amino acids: CSVGIGGRNTQYF.

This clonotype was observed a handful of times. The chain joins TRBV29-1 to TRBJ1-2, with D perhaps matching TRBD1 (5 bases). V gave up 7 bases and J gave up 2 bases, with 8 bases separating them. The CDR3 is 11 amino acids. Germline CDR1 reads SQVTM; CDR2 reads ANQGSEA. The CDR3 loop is CSGGTNYGYTF. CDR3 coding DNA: TGCAGCGGAGGGACGAACTATGGCTACACCTTC.

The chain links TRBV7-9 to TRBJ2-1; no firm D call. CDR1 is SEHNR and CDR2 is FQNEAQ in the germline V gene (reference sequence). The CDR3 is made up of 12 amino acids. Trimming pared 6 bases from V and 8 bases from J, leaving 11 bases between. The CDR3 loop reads CASRRSPDEQFF. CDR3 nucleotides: TGTGCCAGCAGGCGATCCCCGGATGAGCAGTTCTTC.

This chain's CDR3 is CASSVQDTDTQYF. The CDR3 nucleotides read TGTGCCAGCAGTGTACAGGACACAGATACGCAGTATTTT. The V call is TRBV2, the J call TRBJ2-3; possible D gene TRBD1, 5 bases. Germline V gene sequence: CDR1 SNHLY, CDR2 FYNNEI. This CDR3 is 13 amino acids long. V lost 4 bases and J lost 2, with 7 bases in between.

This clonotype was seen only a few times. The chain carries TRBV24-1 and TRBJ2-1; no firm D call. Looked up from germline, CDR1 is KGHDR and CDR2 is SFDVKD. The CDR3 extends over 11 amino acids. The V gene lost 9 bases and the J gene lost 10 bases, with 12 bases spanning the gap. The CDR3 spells CATGDGGEQFF. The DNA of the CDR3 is TGTGCCACCGGAGACGGTGGGGAGCAGTTCTTC.

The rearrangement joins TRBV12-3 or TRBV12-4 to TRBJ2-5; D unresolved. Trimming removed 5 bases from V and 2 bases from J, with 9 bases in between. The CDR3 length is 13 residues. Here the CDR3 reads CASSLDGQETQYF. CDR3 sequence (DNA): TGTGCCAGCAGTCTGGATGGGCAAGAGACCCAGTACTTC.

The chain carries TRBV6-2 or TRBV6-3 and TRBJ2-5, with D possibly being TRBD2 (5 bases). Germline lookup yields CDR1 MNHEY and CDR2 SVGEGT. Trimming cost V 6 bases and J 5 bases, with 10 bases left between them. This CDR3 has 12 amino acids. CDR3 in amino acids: CASRGSVETQYF. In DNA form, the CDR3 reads TGTGCCAGCAGAGGGAGCGTGGAGACCCAGTACTTC.

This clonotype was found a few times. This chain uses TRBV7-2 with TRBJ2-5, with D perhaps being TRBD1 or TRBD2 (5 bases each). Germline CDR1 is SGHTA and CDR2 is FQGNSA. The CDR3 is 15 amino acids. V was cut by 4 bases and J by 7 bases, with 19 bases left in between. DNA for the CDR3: TGTGCCAGCAGCTCCGATGGGGGATTCAAAGGGACCCAGTACTTC. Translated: CASSSDGGFKGTQYF.

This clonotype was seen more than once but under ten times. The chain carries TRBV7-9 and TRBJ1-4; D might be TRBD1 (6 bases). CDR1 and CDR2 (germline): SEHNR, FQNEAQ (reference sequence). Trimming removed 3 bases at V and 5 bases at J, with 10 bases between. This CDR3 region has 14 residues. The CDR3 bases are TGTGCCAGCAGCTTGGGGGGCGCAAATGAAAAACTGTTTTTT. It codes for CASSLGGANEKLFF.

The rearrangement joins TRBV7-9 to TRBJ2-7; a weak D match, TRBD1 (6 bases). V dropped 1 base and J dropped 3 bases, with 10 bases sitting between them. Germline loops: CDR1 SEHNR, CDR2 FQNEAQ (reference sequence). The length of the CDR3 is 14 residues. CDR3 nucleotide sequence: TGTGCCAGCAGCTTAGGGGGGCCTCACTACGAGCAGTACTTC. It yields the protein CASSLGGPHYEQYF. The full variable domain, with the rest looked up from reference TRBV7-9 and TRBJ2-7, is DTGVSQNPRHKITKRGQNVTFRCDPISEHNRLYWYRQTLGQGPEFLTYFQNEAQLEKSRLLSDRFSAERPKGSFSTLEIQRTEQGDSAMYLCASSLGGPHYEQYFGPGTRLTVT.